This record covers a single T cell receptor beta chain. This specimen belongs to a study of blood T cell repertoires in COVID-19. For the study at large: Specimens from acute and convalescent COVID-19 originated in the United States, Italy and Spain. T cells, B-cell-depleted T cells, or PBMCs supplied cDNA or gDNA.

V lost 4 bases, J lost 2 bases, and 5 bases stayed unmatched. Looked up from germline, CDR1 is LNHDA and CDR2 is SQIVND (reference sequence). The CDR3 extends over 15 amino acids. In the original processing: Researchers report that nucleated cell counts were estimated from reference gene primer amplification. TCRdb's table, derived via immunoSEQ multiplex PCR, lists solely in-frame clones and lacks some. V and J calls and clone size are copied from that table; D and trimming were computed from the DNA. The data hold 100,000 to 150,000 clones, with 85% observed a single time. This sequence joins TRBV19 and TRBJ2-5, with 9 bases lining up with TRBD1. This TCR came from a woman over 75 with acute or convalescent COVID-19. Sequencing used peripheral blood. The CDR3 DNA reads TGTGCCAGTAGTACAACGGACAGGGGTCAAGAGACCCAGTACTTC. Protein sequence: CASSTTDRGQETQYF.